The T cell receptor (beta chain) described here comes from a study of cytomegalovirus exposure and HLA in healthy donors. Amplification used 60 Vbeta primers and 13 Jbeta primers. Some clones are missing from TCRdb's copy, which holds only in-frame ones; the method was immunoSEQ multiplex PCR. Of approximately 130,000 clones listed, approximately 80% are singletons. This CDR3 has 18 residues. The germline V gene encodes CDR1 SEHNR and CDR2 FQNEAQ (reference sequence). V lost 5 bases and J 0 bases, leaving 20 bases between the germline ends. This rearrangement joins TRBV7-9 to TRBJ2-1, with D perhaps TRBD1 (5 bases). The sequence was obtained from a middle-aged woman in good health and CMV-seronegative. Sequenced: PBMCs. The CDR3 sequence is CASSPRMGHSSSYNEQFF. The DNA of the CDR3 is TGTGCCAGCAGCCCCCGCATGGGGCACTCGAGCTCCTACAATGAGCAGTTCTTC.